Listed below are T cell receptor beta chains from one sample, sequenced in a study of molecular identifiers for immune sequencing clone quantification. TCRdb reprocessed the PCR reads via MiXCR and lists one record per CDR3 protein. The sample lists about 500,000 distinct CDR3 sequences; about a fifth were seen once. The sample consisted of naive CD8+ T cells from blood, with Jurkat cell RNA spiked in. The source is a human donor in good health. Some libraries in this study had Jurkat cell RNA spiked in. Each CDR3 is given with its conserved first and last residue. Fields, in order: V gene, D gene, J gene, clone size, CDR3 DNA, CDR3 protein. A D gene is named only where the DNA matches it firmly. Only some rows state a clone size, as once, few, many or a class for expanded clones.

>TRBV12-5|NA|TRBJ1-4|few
TGTGCTAGTGGTTTGCTGGGAGCCGCGGATGAAAAACTGTTTTTT
CASGLLGAADEKLFF
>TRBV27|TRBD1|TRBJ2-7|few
TGTGCCAGCAGTTTGACAGGGGCAGTTATCCACGAGCAGTACTTC
CASSLTGAVIHEQYF
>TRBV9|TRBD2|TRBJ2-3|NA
TGTGCCAGCAGCGTAGGATCGGGGGGAGGGCTGAGCACAGATACGCAGTATTTT
CASSVGSGGGLSTDTQYF
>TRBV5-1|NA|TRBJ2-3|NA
TGCGCCAGCAGCTGGAAAAGCACAGATACGCAGTATTTT
CASSWKSTDTQYF
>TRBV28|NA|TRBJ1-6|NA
TGTGCCAGCAGCTTCGGGTCGTACCAGTTCCACTTT
CASSFGSYQFHF
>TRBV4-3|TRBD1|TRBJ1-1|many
TGCGCCAGCAGCCAAGATTGGGACAGGGGGCCAATAACTGAAGCTTTCTTT
CASSQDWDRGPITEAFF
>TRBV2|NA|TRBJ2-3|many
TGTGCCAGCAGTGGGGGACCCGATGGCAGGGCTAGCACAGATACGCAGTATTTT
CASSGGPDGRASTDTQYF
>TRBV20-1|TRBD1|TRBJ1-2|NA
TGCAGTGTACCGGGACAGGAAGCTTCTAACTATGGCTACACCTTC
CSVPGQEASNYGYTF
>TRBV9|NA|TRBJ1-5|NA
TGTGCCAGCTATATCACAATACATCAGCCCCAGCATTTT
CASYITIHQPQHF
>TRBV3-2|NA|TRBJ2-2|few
TGTGCCAGCAGCCAAGTAAACAGGGTTAACACCGGGGAGCTGTTTTTT
CASSQVNRVNTGELFF
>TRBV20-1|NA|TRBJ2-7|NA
TGCAGTGCTGGGGACGGAAACTCCTACGAGCAGTACTTC
CSAGDGNSYEQYF
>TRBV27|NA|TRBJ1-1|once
TGTGCCAGTGGGTACCTACGAGAGGCTTTCTTT
CASGYLREAFF
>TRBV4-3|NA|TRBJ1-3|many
TGCGCCAGCAGCCAAGATTATACCCCGCGAAACACCATATATTTT
CASSQDYTPRNTIYF
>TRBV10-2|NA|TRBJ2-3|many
TGCGCCAGCAGTGAATTGGGGTTTACAGATACGCAGTATTTT
CASSELGFTDTQYF
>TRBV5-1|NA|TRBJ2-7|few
TGCGCCAGCGGCCCAGGGGACGGTTACTACGAGCAGTACTTC
CASGPGDGYYEQYF
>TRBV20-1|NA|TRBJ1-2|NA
TGCAGTGCTAGGTCGTGGGAGAGTAACTATGGCTACACCTTC
CSARSWESNYGYTF
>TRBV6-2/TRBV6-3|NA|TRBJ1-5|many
TGTGCCAATACACCTCGGCTCGTTGGCGAGTCTCCCTATCAGCCCCAGCATTTT
CANTPRLVGESPYQPQHF
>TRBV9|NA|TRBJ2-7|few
TGTGCCAGCAGCGTAGAACCCGGAGATTACTACGAGCAGTACTTC
CASSVEPGDYYEQYF
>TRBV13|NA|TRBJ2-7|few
TGTGCCAGCAGCTTCACTCTTAGGGGGGCCTACGAGCAGTACTTC
CASSFTLRGAYEQYF
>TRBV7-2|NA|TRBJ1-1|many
TGTGCCAGCAGCTTAGTGGTGCACACTGAAGCTTTCTTT
CASSLVVHTEAFF
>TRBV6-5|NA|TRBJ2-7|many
TGTGCCAGCAGTTACCGGACAGCCTCCTACGAGCAGTACTTC
CASSYRTASYEQYF
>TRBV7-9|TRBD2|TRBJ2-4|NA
TGTGCCAGCAGCCCCCTTAGCGGGGGGGGACTAGCCAAAAACATTCAGTACTTC
CASSPLSGGGLAKNIQYF
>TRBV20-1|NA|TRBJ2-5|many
TGCAGTGCCAGAGAAGACCTTACCAGGCAAGAGACCCAGTACTTC
CSAREDLTRQETQYF
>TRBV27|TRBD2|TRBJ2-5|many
TGTGCCAGCAGTTTGATAGCGGGAGCCATGAACCAAGAGACCCAGTACTTC
CASSLIAGAMNQETQYF
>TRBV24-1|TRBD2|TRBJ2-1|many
TGTGCCACCTCGGATGGGTGGACTAGCGGCAGCTCCTACAATGAGCAGTTCTTC
CATSDGWTSGSSYNEQFF
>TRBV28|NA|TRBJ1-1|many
TGTGCCAGCAGTTTATCCCTACAGGGTCAAGCTTTCTTT
CASSLSLQGQAFF
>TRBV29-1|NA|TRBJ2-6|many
TGCAGCGTTGGATCAGGAGTTCCGGCTGGGGCCAACGTCCTGACTTTC
CSVGSGVPAGANVLTF
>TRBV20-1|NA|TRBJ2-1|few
TGCAGTGCTAGTTCCACGTGGGGGGATTCTGGAAATGAGCAGTTCTTC
CSASSTWGDSGNEQFF
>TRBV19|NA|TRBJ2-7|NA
TGTGCCAGTAGTTCCGTGACAGTCTACGAGCAGTACTTC
CASSSVTVYEQYF
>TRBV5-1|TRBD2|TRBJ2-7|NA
TGCGCCAGCCGACTAGCGGGGAAGGGCTACGAGTGGTACTTC
CASRLAGKGYEWYF
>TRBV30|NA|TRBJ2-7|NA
TGTGCCTGGAGTGCCCATACCAACGAGCAGTACTTC
CAWSAHTNEQYF
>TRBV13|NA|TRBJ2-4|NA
TGTGCCAGCAGCAACCGGGGCCCTAACATTCAGTACTTC
CASSNRGPNIQYF